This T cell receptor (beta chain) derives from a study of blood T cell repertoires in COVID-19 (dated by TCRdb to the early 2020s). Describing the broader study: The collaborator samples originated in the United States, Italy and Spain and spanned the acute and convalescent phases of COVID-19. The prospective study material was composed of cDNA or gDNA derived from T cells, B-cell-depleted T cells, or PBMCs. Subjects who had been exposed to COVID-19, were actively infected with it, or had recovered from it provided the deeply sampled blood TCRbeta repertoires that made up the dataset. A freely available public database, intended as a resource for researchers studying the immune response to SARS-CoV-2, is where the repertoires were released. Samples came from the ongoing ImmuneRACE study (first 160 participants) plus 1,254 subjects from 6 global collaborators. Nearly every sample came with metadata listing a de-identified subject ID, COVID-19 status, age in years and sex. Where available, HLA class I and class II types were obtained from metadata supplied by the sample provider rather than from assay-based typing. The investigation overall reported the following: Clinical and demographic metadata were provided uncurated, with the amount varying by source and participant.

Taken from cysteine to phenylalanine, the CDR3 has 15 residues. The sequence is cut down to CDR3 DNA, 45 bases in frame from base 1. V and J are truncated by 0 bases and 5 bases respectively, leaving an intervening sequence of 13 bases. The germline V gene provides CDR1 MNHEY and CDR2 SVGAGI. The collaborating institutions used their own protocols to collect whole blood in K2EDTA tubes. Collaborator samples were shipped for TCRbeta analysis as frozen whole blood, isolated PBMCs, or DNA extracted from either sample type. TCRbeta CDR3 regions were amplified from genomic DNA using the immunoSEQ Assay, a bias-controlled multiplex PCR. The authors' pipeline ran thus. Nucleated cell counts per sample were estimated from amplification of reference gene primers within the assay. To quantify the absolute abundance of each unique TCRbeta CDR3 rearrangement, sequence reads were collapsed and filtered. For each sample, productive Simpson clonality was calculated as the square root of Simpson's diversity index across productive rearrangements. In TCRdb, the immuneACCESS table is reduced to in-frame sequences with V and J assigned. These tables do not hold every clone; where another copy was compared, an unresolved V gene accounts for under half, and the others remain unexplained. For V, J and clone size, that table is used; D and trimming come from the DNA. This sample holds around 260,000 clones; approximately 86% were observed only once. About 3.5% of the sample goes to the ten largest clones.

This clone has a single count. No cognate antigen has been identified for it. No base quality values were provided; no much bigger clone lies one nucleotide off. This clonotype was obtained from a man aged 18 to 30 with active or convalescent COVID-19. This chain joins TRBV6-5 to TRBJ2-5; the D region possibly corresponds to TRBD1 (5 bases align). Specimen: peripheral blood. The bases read TGTGCCAGCAGTTACTCGTATTCCTCAGGGGAGACCCAGTACTTC. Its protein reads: CASSYSYSSGETQYF.